This TCR beta chain was sequenced during a study of CXCR3-negative and CXCR3-positive naive CD8 T cells. Whole-study findings and limits: TCR strength was inferred from TRB CDR3 properties, while surface CD5 was comparable between naive subsets. Similar TRBV-TRBJ usage was seen in naive cells (both CXCR3-negative and CXCR3-positive), but memory cells differed. Both naive subsets had comparably high diversity; memory CD8+ cells much lower.

5' RACE with UMI labels generated the TRB cDNA libraries. TCRdb reprocessed the 5' RACE reads and stores each CDR3 protein as one record, lacking DNA. The sample totals some 7,000 distinct CDR3 sequences. The germline gives CDR1 SQVTM, CDR2 ANQGSEA. This CDR3 region has 13 residues. A note on this clonotype: The antigen remains unidentified.

The source material was naive CXCR3- CD8+ T cells from blood. Subset noted: CD45RO-CCR7+CD27+CD95- naive CD8+ T cells lacking CXCR3 (TNR3-). The chain has TRBV29-1 and TRBJ2-1; the TRBD1 assignment by TCRdb is unverifiable without DNA. The TCR sequence derives from a human donor in good health. Some clones in this sample may be carry-over from other donors' samples. This CDR3 reads CSVRESSYNEQFF.